This T cell receptor beta chain derives from a study of T-cell reconstitution after alpha-beta-depleted transplantation in children. The CDR3 contains 14 residues. Per the germline V gene, CDR1 is MDHEN and CDR2 is SYDVKM. V gave up 5 bases and J gave up 4 bases, with 11 bases separating them. Preparation of the TCRbeta library used unique molecular identifiers. TCRdb passed the PCR reads through MiXCR, listing each CDR3 protein once. The sample records 190,000 or so distinct CDR3 sequences, roughly 15% being singletons. The chain links TRBV28 to TRBJ1-4; no clear D gene. Sequenced here: PBMCs from the stem cell graft donor, sampled from the stem cell graft. This receptor was taken from a human donor who donated a stem cell graft to a child with acute lymphoblastic leukemia. The CDR3 coding sequence is TGTGCCAGCAGTAGTGGGTCGATTAATGAAAAACTGTTTTTT. This codes for CASSSGSINEKLFF.